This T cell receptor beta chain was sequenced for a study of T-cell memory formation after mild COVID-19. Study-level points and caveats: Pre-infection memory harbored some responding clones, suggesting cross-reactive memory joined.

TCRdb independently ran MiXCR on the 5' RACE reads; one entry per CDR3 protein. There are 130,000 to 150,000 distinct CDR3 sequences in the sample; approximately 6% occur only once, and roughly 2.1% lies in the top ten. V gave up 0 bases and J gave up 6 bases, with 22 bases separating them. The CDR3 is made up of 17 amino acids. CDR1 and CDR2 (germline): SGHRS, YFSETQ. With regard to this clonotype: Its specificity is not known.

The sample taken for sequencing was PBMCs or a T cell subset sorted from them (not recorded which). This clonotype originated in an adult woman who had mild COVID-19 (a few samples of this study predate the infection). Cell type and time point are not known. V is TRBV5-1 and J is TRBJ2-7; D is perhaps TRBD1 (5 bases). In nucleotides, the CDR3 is TGCGCCAGCAGCTTGGGGTTTGCAGGGCTTAACGGATTCGAGCAGTACTTC. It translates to CASSLGFAGLNGFEQYF. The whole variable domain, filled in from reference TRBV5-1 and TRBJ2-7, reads KAGVTQTPRYLIKTRGQQVTLSCSPISGHRSVSWYQQTPGQGLQFLFEYFSETQRNKGNFPGRFSGRQFSNSRSEMNVSTLELGDSALYLCASSLGFAGLNGFEQYFGPGTRLTVT.